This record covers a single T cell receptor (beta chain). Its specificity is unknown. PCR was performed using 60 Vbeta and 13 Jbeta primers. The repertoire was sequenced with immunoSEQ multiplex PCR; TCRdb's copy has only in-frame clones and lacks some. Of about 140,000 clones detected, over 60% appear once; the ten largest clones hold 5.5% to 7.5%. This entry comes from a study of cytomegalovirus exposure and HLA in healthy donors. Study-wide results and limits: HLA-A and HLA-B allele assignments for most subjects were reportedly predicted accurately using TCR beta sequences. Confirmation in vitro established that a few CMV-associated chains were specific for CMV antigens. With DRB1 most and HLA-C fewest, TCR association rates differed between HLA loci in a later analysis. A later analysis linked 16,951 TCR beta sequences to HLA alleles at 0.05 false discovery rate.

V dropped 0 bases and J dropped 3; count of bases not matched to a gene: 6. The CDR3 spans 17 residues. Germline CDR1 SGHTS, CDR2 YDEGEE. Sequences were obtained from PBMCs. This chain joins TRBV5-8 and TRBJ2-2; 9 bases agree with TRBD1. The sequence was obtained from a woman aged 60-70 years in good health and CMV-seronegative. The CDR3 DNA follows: TGTGCCAGCAGCTTGGGGTCGACAGGGGGTTACACCGGGGAGCTGTTTTTT. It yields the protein CASSLGSTGGYTGELFF.